Listed here are 31 T cell receptor beta chains from one sample, sequenced in a study of blood T cell repertoires in COVID-19. Here immunoSEQ multiplex PCR was the method, and the copy in TCRdb shows in-frame clones only, minus some. Of more than 250,000 clones listed, around 88% were seen once; the top ten hold roughly 1.2%. The sample was peripheral blood. The receptors were gathered from a woman aged 45 to 65 with acute or convalescent COVID-19.

This chain connects TRBV7-9 to TRBJ2-3; 8 bases are shared with TRBD2. V gave up 1 base and J gave up 4 bases; unmatched junction bases: 4. Germline CDR1 reads SEHNR; CDR2 reads FQNEAQ (reference sequence). CDR3 size: 15 residues. The CDR3 coding sequence is TGTGCCAGCAGCTTAGGCGGCGGGAGGTCAGATACGCAGTATTTT. It specifies CASSLGGGRSDTQYF.

V is TRBV29-1 and J is TRBJ2-7; 12 bases map to TRBD1. The CDR3 length is 15 residues. V lost 7 bases and J lost 2; bases outside the gene matches: 9. Germline V CDR1 and CDR2: SQVTM, ANQGSEA. CDR3 bases: TGCAGCGCGGTCACCGGGACAGGGGGCCCCTACGAGCAGTACTTC. It encodes CSAVTGTGGPYEQYF.

The chain uses TRBV5-6 and TRBJ2-3, with 7 bases aligning to TRBD1. Trimming took 1 base from V and 5 from J; bases not matched to a gene: 7. This CDR3 spans 15 amino acids. Germline V CDR1 and CDR2: SGHDT, YYEEEE. CDR3 in amino acids: CASSLLTGDLDTQYF. The CDR3 nucleotides are TGTGCCAGCAGCTTGCTCACAGGGGATCTAGATACGCAGTATTTT.

This clone appeared a few times. The chain combines TRBV5-1 with TRBJ2-7; the match to TRBD1 covers 8 bases. CDR3 length equals 13 residues. The V segment lost 4 bases and the J segment 6 bases; nucleotides outside the gene matches: 6. From germline, CDR1 is SGHRS and CDR2 YFSETQ. The CDR3 bases are TGCGCCAGCAGCGCAGACAGGGGTGGCGAGCAGTACGTC. The encoded protein is CASSADRGGEQYV.

This rearrangement joins TRBV7-2 to TRBJ2-3, with 8 positions matching TRBD2. The CDR3 runs 16 residues. The germline CDR1 and CDR2 sequences are SGHTA and FQGNSA. V shed 2 bases, J shed 6 bases, and the junction held 10 bases outside the gene matches. As DNA, the CDR3 is TGTGCCAGCAGCTTAAGAGGGACTAGAGGTCCCGATACGCAGTATTTT. Its protein is CASSLRGTRGPDTQYF. Full variable domain (rest looked up from reference TRBV7-2 and TRBJ2-3): GAGVSQSPSNKVTEKGKDVELRCDPISGHTALYWYRQSLGQGLEFLIYFQGNSAPDKSGLPSDRFSAERTGGSVSTLTIQRTQQEDSAVYLCASSLRGTRGPDTQYFGPGTRLTVL.

The rearrangement joins TRBV25-1 to TRBJ1-1, with D unclear. CDR1 MGHDK and CDR2 SYGVNS come from the germline V gene. The CDR3 contains 14 residues. Trimming stripped 0 bases from V and 1 base from J, with 6 bases between. CDR3 bases: TGTGCCAGCAGTGAATATGGCAGGAACACTGAAGCTTTCTTT. Its protein is CASSEYGRNTEAFF.

The chain couples TRBV7-7 to TRBJ2-1; 7 positions agree with TRBD2. V lost 5 bases, J lost 2 bases, and 9 bases stayed unmatched. Germline V gene lookup returns CDR1 SSHAT and CDR2 FNYEAQ (reference sequence). CDR3 length equals 16 residues. The CDR3 is CASSVGLLGAYNEQFF. The CDR3 DNA follows: TGTGCCAGCAGCGTGGGACTATTAGGAGCCTACAATGAGCAGTTCTTC.

The genes are TRBV9 and TRBJ2-2, with TRBD1 matching 9 bases. Germline V gene lookup returns CDR1 SGDLS and CDR2 YYNGEE. The CDR3 is 14 residues long. V was clipped by 4 bases and J by 3 bases; unmatched bases: 1. In DNA, the CDR3 is TGTGCCAGCAGCTGGACAGGGGACACCGGGGAGCTGTTTTTT. This sequence encodes CASSWTGDTGELFF.

The chain combines TRBV2 with TRBJ2-7, with 11 nucleotides matching TRBD1. This CDR3 has 14 residues. From germline, CDR1 is SNHLY and CDR2 FYNNEI. V shed 5 bases and J 5 bases; nucleotides not matched to a gene: 5. As DNA, the CDR3 is TGTGCCAGCAGTTGGACAGGGGGCTGGAACGAGCAGTACGTC. Translating it yields CASSWTGGWNEQYV.

The chain joins TRBV2 to TRBJ1-2; D is possibly TRBD1 (5 bases). The CDR3 is 12 residues long. CDR1 is SNHLY and CDR2 is FYNNEI in the germline V gene. Trimming stripped 11 bases from V and 7 bases from J, with 17 bases between. The CDR3 region is CAVDVQAAGYTF. The CDR3 region has the DNA TGTGCCGTCGATGTACAGGCGGCTGGCTACACCTTC.

V gene TRBV27 combines with J gene TRBJ2-1; 8 bases are a match to TRBD1. The germline gives CDR1 MNHEY, CDR2 SMNVEV (reference sequence). The CDR3 is made up of 14 amino acids. V gave up 6 bases and J gave up 5 bases; unmatched junction bases: 6. The CDR3 DNA reads as TGTGCCAGCAGCTCCCAGGACAGGGACAATGAGCAGTTCTTC. It translates to CASSSQDRDNEQFF.

The V call is TRBV11-2, the J call TRBJ2-2; D uncertain. Germline V gene sequence: CDR1 SGHAT, CDR2 FQNNGV. V shed 5 bases and J shed 5 bases, with 9 bases lying between them. The CDR3 length is 13 residues. CDR3 region: CASSVTRTGELFF. The CDR3, as DNA: TGTGCCAGCAGCGTGACAAGGACCGGGGAGCTGTTTTTT.

The gene calls are TRBV27 and TRBJ1-1, with 7 bases aligning to TRBD1. Germline lookup yields CDR1 MNHEY and CDR2 SMNVEV (reference sequence). The CDR3 contains 14 residues. V lost 5 bases to trimming and J lost 4 bases; unmatched junction nucleotides: 7. The CDR3 bases are TGTGCCAGCAGTCTCAGGGGGATGGGCACTGAAGCTTTCTTT. This encodes CASSLRGMGTEAFF.

This chain joins TRBV5-1 and TRBJ2-5; 15 bases are a match to TRBD2. Trimming cost V 4 bases and J 5 bases; bases outside gene matches: 6. The CDR3 spans 16 residues. Germline V gene data show CDR1 as SGHRS and CDR2 as YFSETQ. CDR3 nucleotides: TGCGCCAGCAGCGGGACTAGCGGGGGGCCGGGGGAGACCCAGTACTTC. It specifies CASSGTSGGPGETQYF.

V and J are TRBV12-3 or TRBV12-4 and TRBJ1-1, with D unresolved. Deletions cut 7 bases from V and 3 bases from J, with 9 bases between. This CDR3 contains 12 residues. The CDR3 nucleotides read TGTGCCAGCACGGGGTTTGACACTGAAGCTTTCTTT. Translation gives CASTGFDTEAFF.

V gene TRBV11-2 combines with J gene TRBJ2-3; 9 bases fit TRBD2. Germline V lookup: CDR1 SGHAT, CDR2 FQNNGV. The CDR3 runs to 15 residues. With V trimmed by 1 base and J by 5 bases, 4 bases remained unmatched. CDR3 amino acids: CASSLVAGGQDTQYF. The CDR3 DNA is TGTGCCAGCAGCTTAGTCGCGGGGGGGCAAGATACGCAGTATTTT.

The table lists this clone with a count of one. V is TRBV5-1 and J is TRBJ2-2; 9 nucleotides match TRBD2. Germline V lookup: CDR1 SGHRS, CDR2 YFSETQ. This CDR3 is 17 amino acids long. With V trimmed by 0 bases and J by 6 bases, 9 bases remained unmatched. CDR3 bases: TGCGCCAGCAGCTTGGCCGTCTACGCGGGAGGGCCCGGGGAGCTGTTTTTT. Translation: CASSLAVYAGGPGELFF.

The chain employs TRBV5-1 and TRBJ2-3; 13 bases are shared with TRBD2. V lost 4 bases, J lost 1 base, and 6 bases stayed unmatched. The CDR3 loop spans 17 amino acids. The germline V gene has CDR1 SGHRS and CDR2 YFSETQ. This CDR3 is CASSNQGTSGGTDTQYF. The CDR3 DNA reads as TGCGCCAGCAGCAACCAAGGGACTAGCGGGGGCACAGATACGCAGTATTTT.

The CDR3 region has the DNA TGTGCCAGCACCAGGACAGGGACCAGCTACGAGCAGTACTTC. It codes for CASTRTGTSYEQYF. This chain joins TRBV6-5 and TRBJ2-7, with 8 bases matching TRBD1. Per the germline V gene, CDR1 is MNHEY and CDR2 is SVGAGI. The CDR3 length is 14 residues. V lost 7 bases to trimming and J lost 3 bases; unmatched junction nucleotides: 8.

This clone came up once. The chain joins TRBV9 to TRBJ2-3, with D perhaps TRBD1 (6 bases). CDR1 is SGDLS and CDR2 is YYNGEE in the germline V gene. The CDR3 totals 15 residues. V was clipped by 2 bases and J by 2 bases, with 12 bases between them. CDR3 DNA sequence: TGTGCCAGCAGCGTGCAGGCAGGGGCCACAGATACGCAGTATTTT. Translating gives CASSVQAGATDTQYF.

A word on this clone: Other DNA sequences in this sample translate to the same CDR3. The V and J genes are TRBV18 and TRBJ2-3; 11 bases are a match to TRBD2. V shed 6 bases and J 0 bases; nucleotides not matched to a gene: 5. CDR1 is KGHSH and CDR2 is LQKENI in the germline V gene. The CDR3 has 16 amino acids. The CDR3 sequence is CASSPRLAGSTDTQYF. CDR3 nucleotides: TGTGCCAGCTCTCCAAGACTAGCGGGAAGCACAGATACGCAGTATTTT.

This clone was seen just once. The chain recombines TRBV7-2 with TRBJ2-5, with 9 positions matching TRBD2. CDR3 length equals 16 residues. The germline V gene has CDR1 SGHTA and CDR2 FQGNSA. After removal of 1 base from V and 1 base from J, the junction contained 4 bases not matched to a gene. The CDR3 nucleotides read TGTGCCAGCAGCTTAGAGTTAGCGGGGGCCCAAGAGACCCAGTACTTC. As protein: CASSLELAGAQETQYF.

The gene calls are TRBV5-5 and TRBJ2-1, with TRBD1 matching 9 bases. The junction had 7 bases not matched to a gene; V was cut back by 0 bases and J by 6 bases. The CDR3 runs to 16 residues. Germline-derived CDR1 and CDR2 are SGHKS and YYEKEE (reference sequence). The DNA for the CDR3 is TGTGCCAGCAGCTTGGGGCTGGGACAGGGATCCAATGAGCAGTTCTTC. This gives the protein CASSLGLGQGSNEQFF.

The V gene is TRBV10-3, the J gene TRBJ1-1; unclear D gene. V was trimmed by 3 bases and J by 2 bases, leaving 10 bases between them. The germline V gene has CDR1 ENHRY and CDR2 SYGVKD. The CDR3 extends over 14 amino acids. CDR3 loop: CAISENSLNTEAFF. CDR3 nucleotide sequence: TGTGCCATCAGTGAAAACAGCCTAAACACTGAAGCTTTCTTT.

The rearrangement joins TRBV6-5 to TRBJ2-2; D gene ambiguous. The CDR3 sequence is 13 residues long. Trimming removed 7 bases at V and 5 bases at J, with 11 bases between. The germline gives CDR1 MNHEY, CDR2 SVGAGI. The CDR3 region is CASTAPATGELFF. The CDR3 coding sequence is TGTGCCAGCACAGCGCCAGCGACCGGGGAGCTGTTTTTT.

The genes are TRBV7-6 and TRBJ2-5; 10 bases are a match to TRBD1. Germline V gene lookup returns CDR1 SGHVS and CDR2 FNYEAQ. Trimming took 4 bases from V and 5 from J; bases not matched to a gene: 7. The CDR3 has 15 residues. The CDR3: CASSSRTGGDETQYF. In DNA, the CDR3 is TGTGCCAGCAGCTCCCGGACAGGGGGGGATGAGACCCAGTACTTC.

The rearrangement uses TRBV7-2 and TRBJ1-1; D not certain. The ends were cut back, 3 bases at V and 0 bases at J, with 11 bases in the middle. There are 15 residues in the CDR3. Germline lookup yields CDR1 SGHTA and CDR2 FQGNSA. The CDR3 DNA is TGTGCCAGCAGCTTTACCCCAGGCATGAACACTGAAGCTTTCTTT. Encoded protein: CASSFTPGMNTEAFF.

This CDR3 reads CASSLEGTGYEKLFF. CDR3 coding DNA: TGTGCCAGCAGCTTGGAGGGGACAGGGTATGAAAAACTGTTTTTT. V is TRBV5-6 and J is TRBJ1-4; 9 bases map to TRBD1. Germline-derived CDR1 and CDR2 are SGHDT and YYEEEE. Losses at the gene ends were 0 bases for V and 6 bases for J; bases not matched to a gene: 3. CDR3 length equals 15 residues.

This clone has just one count. V is TRBV29-1 and J is TRBJ1-1; D call uncertain. V gave up 4 bases and J gave up 1 base, with 10 bases separating them. The CDR3 loop spans 13 amino acids. Germline-derived CDR1 and CDR2 are SQVTM and ANQGSEA. The CDR3 nucleotides are TGCAGCGTTGGGGCCCCAAGGAACACTGAAGCTTTCTTT. This encodes CSVGAPRNTEAFF.

The chain is built from TRBV2 and TRBJ2-3, with D possibly matching TRBD2 (5 bases). V lost 8 bases to trimming and J lost 5 bases, with 14 bases between them. Germline V CDR1 and CDR2: SNHLY, FYNNEI. This CDR3 contains 13 residues. CDR3 nucleotide sequence: TGTGCCAGCGGACTTTTCACCGGAGATACGCAGTATTTT. It yields the protein CASGLFTGDTQYF.

The CDR3, as DNA: TGTGCCAGCTCACCGACAGGGGAAGCTAACTATGGCTACACCTTC. Translated: CASSPTGEANYGYTF. This chain connects TRBV18 to TRBJ1-2; 8 bases map to TRBD1. Germline V gene sequence: CDR1 KGHSH, CDR2 LQKENI. The CDR3 runs 15 residues. The V gene end was trimmed by 3 bases and the J gene end by 0 bases; junction bases not matched to a gene: 3. Full variable domain (missing parts from reference TRBV18 and TRBJ1-2): NAGVMQNPRHLVRRRGQEARLRCSPMKGHSHVYWYRQLPEEGLKFMVYLQKENIIDESGMPKERFSAEFPKEGPSILRIQQVVRGDSAAYFCASSPTGEANYGYTFGSGTRLTVV.